This entry lists 5 T cell receptor beta chains sequenced from one sample in a study of blood T cell repertoires in COVID-19. Sequenced by immunoSEQ multiplex PCR; TCRdb stores in-frame clones only, minus some. The table shows some 250,000 clones, with 75% to 90% occurring only once. The sample comprised peripheral blood. Receptors were obtained from a middle-aged man with acute or convalescent COVID-19.

The chain recombines TRBV20-1 with TRBJ1-2; 7 nucleotides align to TRBD1. From germline, CDR1 is DFQATT and CDR2 SNEGSKA (reference sequence). Trimming at V came to 3 bases and at J to 2 bases, leaving 6 bases not matched to a gene. The CDR3 consists of 14 residues. CDR3 sequence (DNA): TGCAGTGCTAGTAAAGGGGACAGAAACTATGGCTACACCTTC. Residues: CSASKGDRNYGYTF.

The chain links TRBV30 to TRBJ2-7; weak D call: TRBD2 (6 bases). Trimming took off 4 bases at V and 5 bases at J, with 18 bases between the two ends. The germline gives CDR1 GTSNPN, CDR2 SVGIG (reference sequence). The CDR3 has 14 residues. The CDR3 here is CAWNEASVRNEQYF. The CDR3, as DNA: TGTGCCTGGAATGAGGCTAGCGTTCGCAACGAGCAGTACTTC.

V and J are TRBV4-1 and TRBJ2-2; weak D call: TRBD2 (5 bases). The CDR3 loop spans 17 amino acids. Trimming shortened V by 0 bases and J by 0 bases, and 11 bases separated the two germline ends. Germline V lookup: CDR1 MGHRA, CDR2 YSYEKL. The CDR3 sequence: CASSQEASGANTGELFF. In DNA form, the CDR3 reads TGCGCCAGCAGCCAAGAGGCCAGCGGAGCGAACACCGGGGAGCTGTTTTTT.

This clone was picked up one time. V and J are TRBV29-1 and TRBJ2-1; 10 bases fit TRBD2. Per germline, CDR1 SQVTM and CDR2 ANQGSEA. Trimming took 4 bases from V and 2 from J; bases not matched to a gene: 5. The CDR3 runs 15 residues. The CDR3 spells CSVVGTSGTYNEQFF. The CDR3 nucleotides read TGCAGCGTTGTAGGTACTAGCGGGACCTACAATGAGCAGTTCTTC.

The J gene is TRBJ1-6, the V gene TRBV3-1 (or the pseudogene TRBV3-2); D possibly corresponds to TRBD1 (6 bases). The CDR3 runs 15 residues. CDR1 LGHDT and CDR2 YNNKEL come from the germline V gene (reference sequence). Trimming pared 2 bases from V and 9 bases from J, leaving 14 bases between. The CDR3 nucleotides are TGTGCCAGCAGCCAAACCAGGACAGCCGGTTCACCCCTCCACTTT. This encodes CASSQTRTAGSPLHF.